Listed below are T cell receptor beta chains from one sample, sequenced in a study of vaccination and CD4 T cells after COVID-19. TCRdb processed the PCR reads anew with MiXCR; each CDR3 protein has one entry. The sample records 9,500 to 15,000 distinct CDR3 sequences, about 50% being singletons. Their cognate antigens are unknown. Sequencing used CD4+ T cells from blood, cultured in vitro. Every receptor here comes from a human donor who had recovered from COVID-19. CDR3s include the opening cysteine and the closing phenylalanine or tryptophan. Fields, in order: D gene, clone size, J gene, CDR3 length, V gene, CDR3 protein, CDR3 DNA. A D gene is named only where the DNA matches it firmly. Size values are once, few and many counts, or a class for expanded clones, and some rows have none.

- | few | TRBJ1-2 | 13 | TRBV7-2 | CASSQNPDGGYTF | TGTGCCAGCAGCCAAAACCCCGACGGGGGCTACACCTTC
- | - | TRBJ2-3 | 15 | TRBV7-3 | CASSLNARSGDTQYF | TGTGCCAGCAGCTTAAACGCGAGAAGCGGGGATACGCAGTATTTT
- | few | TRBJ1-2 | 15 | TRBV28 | CASSPGTSARYGYTF | TGTGCCAGCAGTCCGGGGACTTCAGCCCGCTACGGCTACACCTTC
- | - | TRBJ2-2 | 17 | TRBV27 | CAGSLRPRLLNTGELFF | TGTGCCGGCAGTTTACGTCCCAGGCTTTTGAACACCGGGGAGCTGTTTTTT
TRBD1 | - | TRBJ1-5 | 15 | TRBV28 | CASSSGQGEAQPQHF | TGTGCCAGCAGTTCCGGACAGGGGGAGGCTCAGCCCCAGCATTTT
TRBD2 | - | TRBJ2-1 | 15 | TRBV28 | CASNVELAGANEQFF | TGTGCCAGCAACGTAGAACTAGCGGGAGCCAATGAGCAGTTCTTC
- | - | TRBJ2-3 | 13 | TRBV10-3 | CAISGAGTDTQYF | TGTGCCATCAGCGGGGCAGGCACAGATACGCAGTATTTT
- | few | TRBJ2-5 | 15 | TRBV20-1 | CSATPLVGVQETQYF | TGCAGTGCCACCCCTTTGGTGGGAGTCCAAGAGACCCAGTACTTC
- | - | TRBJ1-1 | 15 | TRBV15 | CATSRDLGENTEAFF | TGTGCCACCAGCAGAGATCTGGGGGAGAACACTGAAGCTTTCTTT
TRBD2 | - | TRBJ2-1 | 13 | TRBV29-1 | CSARTSGSLEQFF | TGCAGCGCTCGGACTAGCGGGAGTCTCGAGCAGTTCTTC
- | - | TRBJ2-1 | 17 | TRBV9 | CASSVRSGTGRTNEQFF | TGTGCCAGCAGCGTAAGGTCGGGAACGGGCAGGACCAATGAGCAGTTCTTC
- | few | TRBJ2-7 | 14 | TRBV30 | CAVGPGTVSYEQYF | TGTGCCGTTGGCCCTGGGACGGTCTCCTACGAGCAGTACTTC
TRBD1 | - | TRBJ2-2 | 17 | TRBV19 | CASSRGRTGTNTGELFF | TGTGCCAGTAGTAGGGGTCGGACAGGGACGAACACCGGGGAGCTGTTTTTT
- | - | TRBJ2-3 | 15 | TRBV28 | CASSLEGGVRKTQYF | TGTGCCAGCAGTTTAGAGGGGGGAGTACGAAAGACGCAGTATTTT
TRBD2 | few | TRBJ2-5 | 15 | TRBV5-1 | CASSTGLAGGETQYF | TGCGCCAGCAGTACCGGACTAGCGGGAGGGGAGACCCAGTACTTC
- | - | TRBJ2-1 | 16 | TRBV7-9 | CASSAVQGREENEQFF | TGTGCCAGCAGCGCGGTACAGGGTCGAGAGGAGAATGAGCAGTTCTTC
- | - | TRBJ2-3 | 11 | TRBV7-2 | CASSLSDTQYF | TGTGCCAGCAGCCTCTCCGATACGCAGTATTTT
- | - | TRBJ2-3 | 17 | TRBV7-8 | CASSPRLLSTGTDTQYF | TGTGCCAGCAGCCCGCGATTGTTGAGCACAGGCACAGATACGCAGTATTTT
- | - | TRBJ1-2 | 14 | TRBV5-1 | CASSLVFHFYGYTF | TGCGCCAGCAGCTTGGTATTTCATTTCTATGGCTACACCTTC
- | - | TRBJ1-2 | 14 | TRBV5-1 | CASSLEGLNYGYTF | TGCGCCAGCAGCTTAGAAGGGCTTAACTATGGCTACACCTTC